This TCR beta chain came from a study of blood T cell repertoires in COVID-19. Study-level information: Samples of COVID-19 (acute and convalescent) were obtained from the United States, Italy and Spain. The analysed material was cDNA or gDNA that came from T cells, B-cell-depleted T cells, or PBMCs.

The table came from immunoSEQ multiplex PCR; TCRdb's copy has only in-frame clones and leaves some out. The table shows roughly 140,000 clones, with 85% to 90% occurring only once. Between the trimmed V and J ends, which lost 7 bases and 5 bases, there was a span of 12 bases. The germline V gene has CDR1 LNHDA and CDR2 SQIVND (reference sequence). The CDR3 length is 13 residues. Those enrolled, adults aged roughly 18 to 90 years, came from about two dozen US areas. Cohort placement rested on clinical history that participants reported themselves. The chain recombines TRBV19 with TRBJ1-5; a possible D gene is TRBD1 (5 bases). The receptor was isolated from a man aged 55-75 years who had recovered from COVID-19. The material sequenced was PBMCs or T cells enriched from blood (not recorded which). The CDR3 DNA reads TGTGCCAGTAAGTCAGGGCTCGATCAGCCCCAGCATTTT. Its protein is CASKSGLDQPQHF.